This TCR beta chain was observed in a study of blood T cells in healthy people across ages. Study observations and caveats: Comparison with aged donors showed that long-lived donors had more naive CD4+ cells and higher diversity.

The authors ran a second PCR of about 7 to 12 cycles using a sample-barcoded 5' primer and a J-beta primer mix. A template-switch adaptor containing 12 random nucleotides labeled each cDNA molecule. TCRdb ran MiXCR on the 5' RACE reads and lists one entry per CDR3 protein. The table records around 800,000 distinct CDR3 sequences, roughly 50% of them present only once. From germline, CDR1 is MNHEY and CDR2 SMNVEV (reference sequence). CDR3 length: 16 residues. With 2 bases removed from V and 3 bases from J, the gap between germline ends came to 17 bases. About this clonotype: As yet, its antigen is unknown.

V is TRBV27 and J is TRBJ2-7, with D tentatively TRBD2 (6 bases). The sample comprised blood. The clonotype originates from a man older than 75 in good health. The chain's CDR3 is CASSLRMQGGIYEQYF. Here the CDR3 DNA reads TGTGCCAGCAGTTTACGAATGCAGGGAGGCATCTACGAGCAGTACTTC.